The text below deals with one TCR beta chain. Generated by immunoSEQ multiplex PCR, the TCRdb table keeps only in-frame clones and is missing some. This table has approximately 31,000 clones, over 75% appearing once. The time point denotes: time of PML onset. The data originate from a study of multiple sclerosis patients with progressive multifocal leukoencephalopathy. Germline CDR1 is SGHAT and CDR2 is FQDESV (reference sequence). CDR3 length equals 16 residues. V lost 5 bases, J lost 2 bases, and 6 bases stayed unmatched. The source of this sequence is a human donor with progressive multifocal leukoencephalopathy. The sample here was PBMCs, taken from a patient treated with natalizumab. The chain links TRBV11-1 to TRBJ2-1; 10 bases match TRBD2. CDR3 loop: CASSLESGRAYNEQFF. Written as DNA, the CDR3 is TGTGCCAGCAGCCTAGAGAGCGGGAGGGCCTACAATGAGCAGTTCTTC.